This is a list of T cell receptor beta chains from one sample in a study of shared clonotypes between healthy human individuals. Assay used: immunoSEQ multiplex PCR; TCRdb lists only in-frame clones, some missing. Among around 2.3 million clones listed, 90% to 96% were seen once. Sequenced: naive CD4+ T cells sorted from blood. These receptor sequences come from a man between 18 and 35 years old in good health. CDR3s include the opening cysteine and the closing phenylalanine or tryptophan. Each record gives: clone size, D gene, V gene, J gene, CDR3 protein, CDR3 DNA. D genes are given only for firm matches. Not every row has a clone size; where given, it reads once, few, many or a size class.

once,-,TRBV2,TRBJ2-3,CASNLGTDTQYF,TGTGCCAGCAACTTAGGCACAGATACGCAGTATTTT
-,-,TRBV7-2,TRBJ1-5,CASSSGLGDQPQHF,TGTGCCAGCAGTTCCGGCCTGGGGGACCAGCCCCAGCATTTT
once,-,TRBV5-4,TRBJ2-6,CASSLLGQVSGANVLTF,TGTGCCAGCAGCTTGTTGGGACAAGTCTCTGGGGCCAACGTCCTGACTTTC
-,-,TRBV18,TRBJ1-3,CASSPPSLGNTIYF,TGTGCCAGCTCACCACCAAGTTTAGGAAACACCATATATTTT
-,-,TRBV6-1,TRBJ2-6,CASSEVRIGAKGANVLTF,TGTGCCAGCAGTGAAGTGAGGATAGGGGCGAAAGGGGCCAACGTCCTGACTTTC
once,TRBD1,TRBV6-6,TRBJ1-4,CASSSGGLGEKLFF,TGTGCCAGCAGTTCAGGGGGCCTTGGTGAAAAACTGTTTTTT
-,TRBD1,TRBV2,TRBJ1-2,CAHGQGSTSNYGYTF,TGTGCCCACGGACAGGGGAGCACCTCTAACTATGGCTACACCTTC
-,TRBD1,TRBV5-6,TRBJ2-2,CASSADRGRAGELFF,TGTGCCAGCAGCGCCGACAGGGGGCGAGCCGGGGAGCTGTTTTTT
-,-,TRBV5-6,TRBJ1-2,CASSLGGRLDGYTF,TGTGCCAGCAGCTTGGGGGGGCGCTTAGATGGCTACACCTTC
-,TRBD1,TRBV10-3,TRBJ1-1,CAISPILDRVNTEAFF,TGTGCCATCAGTCCGATCCTCGACAGGGTGAACACTGAAGCTTTCTTT
-,-,TRBV5-6,TRBJ1-2,CASSLSQALVYGYTF,TGTGCCAGCAGCTTGAGTCAGGCTCTAGTCTATGGCTACACCTTC
-,-,TRBV20-1,TRBJ2-7,CSIRSLYEQYF,TGCAGTATTCGCTCGCTCTACGAGCAGTACTTC
-,-,TRBV18,TRBJ2-7,CASSPSVGVEQYF,TGTGCCAGCTCACCATCGGTAGGGGTCGAGCAGTACTTC
-,-,TRBV10-3,TRBJ2-7,CAIRERGSYEQYF,TGTGCCATCAGAGAGAGGGGCTCCTACGAGCAGTACTTC
-,TRBD1,TRBV2,TRBJ2-7,CASSAGTGDEQYF,TGTGCCAGCAGTGCCGGGACAGGGGACGAGCAGTACTTC
-,TRBD1,TRBV30,TRBJ2-7,CAWSVKSRTGHYEQYF,TGTGCCTGGAGTGTAAAGTCTCGGACAGGACATTACGAGCAGTACTTC
-,-,TRBV28,TRBJ1-5,CASETPRAQPQHF,TGTGCCAGCGAGACCCCTAGGGCTCAGCCCCAGCATTTT
-,TRBD1,TRBV5-1,TRBJ2-3,CASSPGQGTDTQYF,TGCGCCAGCTCCCCGGGACAGGGAACAGATACGCAGTATTTT
-,-,TRBV6-5,TRBJ1-5,CASSRSGSNQPQHF,TGTGCCAGCTCACGTTCCGGGAGCAATCAGCCCCAGCATTTT
-,-,TRBV2,TRBJ2-7,CASRPIRVEQYF,TGTGCCAGCAGGCCCATACGGGTCGAGCAGTACTTC
-,-,TRBV7-2,TRBJ1-2,CASSLRASPQGNYGYTF,TGTGCCAGCAGCTTAAGGGCCTCCCCTCAGGGAAACTATGGCTACACCTTC
-,-,TRBV5-1,TRBJ2-2,CASTPNGGTNTGELFF,TGCGCCAGCACCCCGAACGGGGGAACGAACACCGGGGAGCTGTTTTTT
-,-,TRBV6-1,TRBJ2-1,CASRAEGGTYNEQFF,TGTGCCAGCAGGGCGGAGGGGGGAACCTACAATGAGCAGTTCTTC
-,-,TRBV18,TRBJ2-5,CASSPPNNQETQYF,TGTGCCAGCTCACCACCGAATAACCAAGAGACCCAGTACTTC
once,TRBD1,TRBV5-1,TRBJ2-7,CASSLDGQGRYEQYF,TGCGCCAGCAGCTTGGACGGACAGGGACGCTACGAGCAGTACTTC
-,-,TRBV2,TRBJ2-3,CATRGVVNTQYF,TGTGCCACCAGAGGAGTCGTGAATACGCAGTATTTT
once,-,TRBV11-2,TRBJ2-7,CASSLDSLSYEQYF,TGTGCCAGCAGCTTAGATTCCCTCTCCTACGAGCAGTACTTC
-,-,TRBV4-1,TRBJ2-7,CASSHPTGVGEAYEQYF,TGCGCCAGCAGCCATCCTACAGGCGTGGGAGAAGCATACGAGCAGTACTTC
-,TRBD1,TRBV19,TRBJ2-7,CASTTTTGDYEQYF,TGTGCCAGTACCACAACGACAGGGGACTACGAGCAGTACTTC
-,TRBD2,TRBV4-1,TRBJ2-3,CASSPQRGAPDTQYF,TGCGCCAGCAGCCCCCAGCGGGGGGCCCCAGATACGCAGTATTTT
once,-,TRBV5-1,TRBJ2-7,CASSSQSYEQYF,TGCGCCAGCAGCTCCCAATCCTACGAGCAGTACTTC
-,-,TRBV7-9,TRBJ2-2,CASSLEGLTGELFF,TGTGCCAGCAGCTTGGAGGGCTTGACCGGGGAGCTGTTTTTT
-,TRBD2,TRBV6-5,TRBJ2-7,CASRSPLAGGDEQYF,TGTGCCAGCAGGTCACCACTAGCGGGAGGGGATGAGCAGTACTTC
once,-,TRBV28,TRBJ2-7,CASSSIVGEQYF,TGTGCCAGCAGCTCCATAGTCGGCGAGCAGTACTTC
once,-,TRBV7-2,TRBJ1-4,CASSLGSLEKLFF,TGTGCCAGCAGCCTGGGGTCCCTAGAAAAACTGTTTTTT
-,-,TRBV7-7,TRBJ2-5,CASSLTGLGETQYF,TGTGCTAGCAGCTTAACAGGGCTGGGAGAGACCCAGTACTTC
-,TRBD1,TRBV2,TRBJ1-2,CASSEAGTVSGYTF,TGTGCCAGCAGTGAAGCTGGGACAGTGTCCGGCTACACCTTC
-,-,TRBV6-6,TRBJ1-5,CASSYGEQPQHF,TGTGCCAGCAGTTACGGGGAACAGCCCCAGCATTTT
-,TRBD2,TRBV7-9,TRBJ2-5,CASSSSGGASTQYF,TGTGCCAGCAGCTCTAGCGGGGGGGCCTCGACCCAGTACTTC
-,-,TRBV7-2,TRBJ1-2,CASSRGGGYGYTF,TGTGCCAGCAGCCGGGGGGGTGGCTATGGCTACACCTTC
-,-,TRBV19,TRBJ1-6,CASSLGPSSPLHF,TGTGCCAGTAGTCTCGGCCCATCCTCACCCCTCCACTTT
-,-,TRBV20-1,TRBJ2-7,CSARRTYEQYF,TGCAGTGCTAGAAGGACCTACGAGCAGTACTTC
-,-,TRBV10-3,TRBJ1-2,CAITEAANYGYTF,TGTGCCATCACAGAGGCTGCTAACTATGGCTACACCTTC
-,TRBD2,TRBV10-1,TRBJ2-2,CASPSGGVSTGELFF,TGCGCCAGCCCTAGCGGGGGAGTTTCCACCGGGGAGCTGTTTTTT
-,-,TRBV10-2,TRBJ1-3,CASRGGDGNTIYF,TGCGCCAGCAGGGGAGGGGATGGAAACACCATATATTTT
-,-,TRBV5-4,TRBJ2-2,CASSLASRANTGELFF,TGTGCCAGCAGCTTGGCTTCACGAGCGAACACCGGGGAGCTGTTTTTT
once,-,TRBV10-3,TRBJ1-2,CAISESTRENGYTF,TGTGCCATCAGTGAGTCGACTCGGGAGAATGGCTACACCTTC